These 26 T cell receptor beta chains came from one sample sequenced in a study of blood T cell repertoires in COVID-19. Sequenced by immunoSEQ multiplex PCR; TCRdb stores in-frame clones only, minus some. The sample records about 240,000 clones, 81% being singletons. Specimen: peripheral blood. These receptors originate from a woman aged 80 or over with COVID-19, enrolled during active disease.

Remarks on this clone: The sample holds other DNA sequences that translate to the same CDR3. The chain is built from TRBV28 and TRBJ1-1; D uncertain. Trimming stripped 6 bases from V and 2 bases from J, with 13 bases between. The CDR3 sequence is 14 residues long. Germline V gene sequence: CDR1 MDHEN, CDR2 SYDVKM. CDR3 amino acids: CASSPRRLNTEAFF. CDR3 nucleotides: TGTGCCAGCAGCCCCCGGAGGTTAAACACTGAAGCTTTCTTT.

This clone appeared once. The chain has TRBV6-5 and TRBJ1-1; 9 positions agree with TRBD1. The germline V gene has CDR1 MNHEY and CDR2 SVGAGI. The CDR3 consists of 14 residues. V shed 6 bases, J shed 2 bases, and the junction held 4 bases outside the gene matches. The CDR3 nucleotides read TGTGCCAGCAGGGACAGGGGCACTAACACTGAAGCTTTCTTT. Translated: CASRDRGTNTEAFF.

The CDR3 bases are TGTGCCAGCAGTCCCCAGACAGGGAACCCCTACGAGCAGTACTTC. Translation: CASSPQTGNPYEQYF. This chain joins TRBV6-5 and TRBJ2-7; 7 nucleotides agree with TRBD1. After removal of 5 bases from V and 2 bases from J, the junction contained 9 bases not matched to a gene. Per the germline V gene, CDR1 is MNHEY and CDR2 is SVGAGI. The CDR3 consists of 15 residues.

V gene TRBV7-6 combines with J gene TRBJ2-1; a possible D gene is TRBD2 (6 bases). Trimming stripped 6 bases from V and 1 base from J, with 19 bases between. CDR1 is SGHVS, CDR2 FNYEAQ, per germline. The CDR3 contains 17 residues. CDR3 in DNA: TGTGCCAGCAGTCCGAAGGGGTGGACTACTTCCTACAATGAGCAGTTCTTC. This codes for CASSPKGWTTSYNEQFF. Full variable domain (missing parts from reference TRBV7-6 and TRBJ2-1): GAGVSQSPRYKVTKRGQDVALRCDPISGHVSLYWYRQALGQGPEFLTYFNYEAQQDKSGLPNDRFSAERPEGSISTLTIQRTEQRDSAMYRCASSPKGWTTSYNEQFFGPGTRLTVL.

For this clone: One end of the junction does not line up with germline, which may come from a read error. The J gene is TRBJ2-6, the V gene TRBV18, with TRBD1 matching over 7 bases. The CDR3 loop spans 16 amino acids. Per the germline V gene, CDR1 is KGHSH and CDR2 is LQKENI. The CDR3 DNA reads TGTGCCAGCTCATCACCGGGACAGTCCGGGGCCAACGTCCTGACTTTC. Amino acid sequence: CASSSPGQSGANVLTF.

CDR3 protein: CASSFPGDTQYF. The CDR3 nucleotides read TGTGCCAGCAGCTTCCCTGGCGATACGCAGTATTTT. J is TRBJ2-3 and V is TRBV7-9; no firm D call. The V end was cut by 3 bases, the J end by 6 bases, with 7 bases between. The CDR3 is 12 residues long. Germline V gives CDR1 SEHNR, CDR2 FQNEAQ (reference sequence).

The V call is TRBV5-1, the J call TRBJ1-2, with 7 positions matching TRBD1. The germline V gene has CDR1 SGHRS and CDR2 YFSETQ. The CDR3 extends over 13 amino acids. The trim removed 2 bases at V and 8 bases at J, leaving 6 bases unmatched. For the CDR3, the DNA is TGCGCCAGCAGCTTTGGTGGACAGGTCGGCTACACCTTC. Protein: CASSFGGQVGYTF.

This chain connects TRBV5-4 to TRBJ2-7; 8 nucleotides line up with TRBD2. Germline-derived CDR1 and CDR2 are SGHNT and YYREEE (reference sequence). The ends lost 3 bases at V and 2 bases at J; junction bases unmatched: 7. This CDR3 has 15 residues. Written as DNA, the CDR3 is TGTGCCAGCAGCTCCTCGGGGGGGTTAACCTACGAGCAGTACTTC. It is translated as CASSSSGGLTYEQYF.

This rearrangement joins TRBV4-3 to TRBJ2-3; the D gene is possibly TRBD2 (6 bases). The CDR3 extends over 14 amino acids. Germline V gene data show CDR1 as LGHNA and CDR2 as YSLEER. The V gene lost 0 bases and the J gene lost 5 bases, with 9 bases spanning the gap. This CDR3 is CASSQEWREDTQYF. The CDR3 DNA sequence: TGCGCCAGCAGCCAAGAATGGCGGGAAGATACGCAGTATTTT.

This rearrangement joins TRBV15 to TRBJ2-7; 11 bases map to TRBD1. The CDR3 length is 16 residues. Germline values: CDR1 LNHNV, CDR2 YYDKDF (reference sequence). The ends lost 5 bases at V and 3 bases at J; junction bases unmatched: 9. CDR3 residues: CATSGPGQGAFYEQYF. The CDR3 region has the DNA TGTGCCACCAGCGGGCCTGGACAGGGGGCGTTCTACGAGCAGTACTTC.

In DNA, the CDR3 is TGTGCCAGTAGTATGGCCCTCGGGAGCGGCAATCAGCCCCAGCATTTT. Translation gives CASSMALGSGNQPQHF. This chain joins TRBV19 and TRBJ1-5; D is unresolved. The V end lost 3 bases, the J end lost 2 bases, and 14 bases lay between the germline ends. This CDR3 region has 16 residues. Looked up from germline, CDR1 is LNHDA and CDR2 is SQIVND (reference sequence).

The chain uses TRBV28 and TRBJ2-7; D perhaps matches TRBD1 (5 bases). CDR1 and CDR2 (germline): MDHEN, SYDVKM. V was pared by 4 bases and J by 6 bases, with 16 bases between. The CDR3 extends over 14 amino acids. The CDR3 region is CASSSLGAAVEQYF. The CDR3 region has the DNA TGTGCCAGCAGTTCCCTAGGGGCGGCTGTCGAGCAGTACTTC. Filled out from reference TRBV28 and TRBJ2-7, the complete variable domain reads DVKVTQSSRYLVKRTGEKVFLECVQDMDHENMFWYRQDPGLGLRLIYFSYDVKMKEKGDIPEGYSVSREKKERFSLILESASTNQTSMYLCASSSLGAAVEQYFGPGTRLTVT.

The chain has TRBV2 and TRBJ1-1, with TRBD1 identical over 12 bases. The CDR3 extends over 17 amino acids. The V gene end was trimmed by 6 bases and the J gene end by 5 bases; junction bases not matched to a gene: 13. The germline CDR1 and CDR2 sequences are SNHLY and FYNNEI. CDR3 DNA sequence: TGTGCCAGCAGGACCAGGGGACAGGGGGCGCATGGAACTGAAGCTTTCTTT. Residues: CASRTRGQGAHGTEAFF.

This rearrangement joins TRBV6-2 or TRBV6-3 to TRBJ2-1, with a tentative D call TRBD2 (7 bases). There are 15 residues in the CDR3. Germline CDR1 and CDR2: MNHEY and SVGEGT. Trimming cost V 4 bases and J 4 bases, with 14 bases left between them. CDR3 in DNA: TGTGCCAGCAGTTTAGAGGGGGGGGCGTACAATGAGCAGTTCTTC. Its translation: CASSLEGGAYNEQFF.

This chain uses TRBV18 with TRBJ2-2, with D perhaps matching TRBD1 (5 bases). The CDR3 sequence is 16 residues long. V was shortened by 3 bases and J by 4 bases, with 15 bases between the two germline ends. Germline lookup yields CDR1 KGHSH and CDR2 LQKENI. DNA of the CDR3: TGTGCCAGCTCACCGCTAATTCGACAGTCCACCGGGGAGCTGTTTTTT. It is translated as CASSPLIRQSTGELFF.

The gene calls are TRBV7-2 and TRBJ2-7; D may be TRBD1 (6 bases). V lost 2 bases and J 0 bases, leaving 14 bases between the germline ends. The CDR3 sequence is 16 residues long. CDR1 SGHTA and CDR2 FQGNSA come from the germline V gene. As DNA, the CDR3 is TGTGCCAGCAGCTTATCGGACAGCCCCAGCTCCTACGAGCAGTACTTC. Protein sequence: CASSLSDSPSSYEQYF.

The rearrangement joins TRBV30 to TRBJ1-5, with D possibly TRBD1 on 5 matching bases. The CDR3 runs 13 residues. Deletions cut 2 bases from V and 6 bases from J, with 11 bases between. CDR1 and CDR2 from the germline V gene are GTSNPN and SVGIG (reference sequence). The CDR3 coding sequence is TGTGCCTGGAGTTTTGACCAGGGTCAGCCCCAGCATTTT. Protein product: CAWSFDQGQPQHF.

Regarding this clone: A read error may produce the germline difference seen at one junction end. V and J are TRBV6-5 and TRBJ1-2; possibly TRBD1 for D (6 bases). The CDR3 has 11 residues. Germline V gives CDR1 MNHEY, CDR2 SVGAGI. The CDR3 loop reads CASAWGPDLIF. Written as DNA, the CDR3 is TGTGCCAGCGCCTGGGGGCCGGATCTTATATTC.

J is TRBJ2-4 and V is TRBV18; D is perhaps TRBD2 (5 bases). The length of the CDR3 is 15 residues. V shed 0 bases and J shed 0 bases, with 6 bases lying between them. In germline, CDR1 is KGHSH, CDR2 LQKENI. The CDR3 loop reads CASSPPTRAKNIQYF. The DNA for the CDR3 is TGTGCCAGCTCACCACCAACTAGAGCCAAAAACATTCAGTACTTC.

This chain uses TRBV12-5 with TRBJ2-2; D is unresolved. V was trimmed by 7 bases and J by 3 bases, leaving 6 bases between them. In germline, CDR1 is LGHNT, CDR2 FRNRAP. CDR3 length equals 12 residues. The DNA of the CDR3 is TGTGCTAGTGCTCCTTACACCGGGGAGCTGTTTTTT. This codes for CASAPYTGELFF.

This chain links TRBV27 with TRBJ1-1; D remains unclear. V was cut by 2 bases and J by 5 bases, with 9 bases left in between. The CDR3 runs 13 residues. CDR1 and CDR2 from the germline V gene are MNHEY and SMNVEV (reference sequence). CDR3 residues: CASSLRVATEAFF. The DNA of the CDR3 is TGTGCCAGCAGTTTAAGGGTAGCGACTGAAGCTTTCTTT.

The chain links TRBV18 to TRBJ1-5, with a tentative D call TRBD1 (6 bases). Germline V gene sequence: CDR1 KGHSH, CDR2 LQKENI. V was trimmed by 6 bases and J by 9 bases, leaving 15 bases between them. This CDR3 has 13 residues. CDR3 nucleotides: TGTGCCAGCTCCCGGGACATGGATGGGCCCCAGCATTTT. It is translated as CASSRDMDGPQHF.

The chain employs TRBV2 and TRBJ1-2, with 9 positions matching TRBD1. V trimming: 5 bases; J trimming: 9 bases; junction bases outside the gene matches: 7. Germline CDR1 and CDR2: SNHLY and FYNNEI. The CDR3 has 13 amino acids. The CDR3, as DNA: TGTGCCAGCAGTCAGGGACAGGGTGGAAGCTACACCTTC. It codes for CASSQGQGGSYTF.

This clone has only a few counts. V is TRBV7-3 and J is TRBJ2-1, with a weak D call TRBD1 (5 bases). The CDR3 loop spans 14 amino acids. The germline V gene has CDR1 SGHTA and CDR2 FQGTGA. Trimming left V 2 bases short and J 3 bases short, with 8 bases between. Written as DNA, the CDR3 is TGTGCCAGCAGCTTAGGGGCGGACTACAATGAGCAGTTCTTC. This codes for CASSLGADYNEQFF.

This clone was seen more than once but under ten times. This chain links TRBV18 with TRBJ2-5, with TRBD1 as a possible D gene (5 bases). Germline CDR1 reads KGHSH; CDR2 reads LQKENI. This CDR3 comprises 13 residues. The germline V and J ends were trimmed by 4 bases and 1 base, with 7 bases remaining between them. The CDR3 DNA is TGTGCCAGCTCACAGGGGTTCCAAGAGACCCAGTACTTC. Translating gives CASSQGFQETQYF.

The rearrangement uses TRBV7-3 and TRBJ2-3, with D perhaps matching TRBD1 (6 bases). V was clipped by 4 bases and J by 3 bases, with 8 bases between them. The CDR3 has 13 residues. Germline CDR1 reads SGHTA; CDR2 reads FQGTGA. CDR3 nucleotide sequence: TGTGCCAGCAGCTCCGGACAGACAGATACGCAGTATTTT. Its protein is CASSSGQTDTQYF.